This T cell receptor beta chain emerged from a study of blood T cell repertoires in COVID-19. Whole-study context: Italy, Spain and the United States were the sources of the convalescent and acute COVID-19 samples. Sample material is recorded as cDNA or gDNA derived from T cells, B-cell-depleted T cells, or PBMCs.

As originally analysed: Amplification of reference gene primers provided the estimated nucleated cell counts. Clones were sequenced by immunoSEQ multiplex PCR, and TCRdb holds only the in-frame ones, with some missing. V and J calls and clone size follow that table, whereas D and trimming were derived from the DNA. The table includes roughly 300,000 clones, more than 70% detected once. Germline V gene sequence: CDR1 SGHRS, CDR2 YFSETQ. This CDR3 has 15 amino acids. V gave up 0 bases and J gave up 2 bases, with 11 bases separating them. The J gene is TRBJ2-5, the V gene TRBV5-1; no clear D. Sequences were obtained from peripheral blood. The TCR originated in a woman aged 45-65 years with acute or convalescent COVID-19. CDR3 region: CASSLAGLAQETQYF. CDR3 in DNA: TGCGCCAGCAGCTTGGCCGGGTTAGCACAAGAGACCCAGTACTTC.